Reported below is one T cell receptor (beta chain). This sample was taken from a study of molecular identifiers for immune sequencing clone quantification. TCRdb reprocessed the PCR reads via MiXCR and lists one record per CDR3 protein. There are about 500,000 distinct CDR3 sequences in the sample; 20% to 25% occur only once, and approximately 0.8% lies in the top ten. The germline V and J ends were trimmed by 2 bases and 12 bases, with 19 bases remaining between them. Per germline, CDR1 MNHNY and CDR2 SVGAGI (reference sequence). The CDR3 is 14 residues long. The receptor comes from a human donor in good health. Some libraries in this study had Jurkat cell RNA spiked in. Specimen: naive CD8+ T cells from blood, with Jurkat cell RNA spiked in. The subset: FACS-sorted CD8+CD4-CCR7+CD45RA+ naive T cells. The chain has TRBV6-6 and TRBJ1-1; D remains unclear. The CDR3 sequence is CASSYPSPGDRSFF. In DNA form, the CDR3 reads TGTGCCAGCAGTTACCCTTCCCCAGGCGATCGATCTTTCTTT.